This T cell receptor (delta chain) was found in a study of gamma-delta T cells after stem cell transplantation. This clone was picked up a small number of times. This may stem from a read error, because a much larger clone lies one nucleotide away. TCRdb reanalyzed the RT-PCR reads using CATT. The sample carries about 2,000 delta-chain clones, 6.3% recorded once. There are 17 residues in the CDR3. Germline assignment: CDR1 GEAIGNYY and CDR2 EKD. The TCR sequence derives from a human donor. It is not recorded whose cells these are; they may come from a transplant donor. The chain is built from TRDV2 and TRDJ1; the match to TRDD3 covers 13 bases. The sample was gamma-delta T cells. CDR3 sequence (DNA): TGTGCCTGTGACGCCGTACTGGGGGATACGGACACCGATAAACCCATCTTT. It yields the protein CACDAVLGDTDTDKPIF.